This T cell receptor (beta chain) was sequenced for a study of T cell responses to AZD1222 COVID-19 vaccine. Study-level points and caveats: The donors showed a predominance of white British ancestry and of females, with possible underestimation of clonal diversity. Spike-spanning, vaccine-associated CD4 TCRs were dominant at 160-218 and 743-854. Recipients of two AZD1222 doses showed rising Spike-specific TCR breadth and depth.

As concerns this clone: Antigen specificity is unknown.

The data were produced by immunoSEQ multiplex PCR, yet TCRdb's version contains in-frame clones alone and is incomplete. Of some 200,000 clones in the sample, 70% to 90% were seen once. CDR1 and CDR2 (germline): SGHRS, YFSETQ. This CDR3 is built from 18 residues. V shed 0 bases, J shed 1 base, and the junction held 8 bases outside the gene matches. The V and J genes are TRBV5-1 and TRBJ2-1, with 9 bases matching TRBD2. The receptor's source is an adult who received the AZD1222 COVID-19 vaccine. Source: peripheral blood, taken 28 days after the second AZD1222 dose. The CDR3 DNA sequence: TGCGCCAGCAGCTTGGGGCTAGCGGGACCCGTTTCCTACAATGAGCAGTTCTTC. This translates into CASSLGLAGPVSYNEQFF. Full variable domain (outside the CDR3, taken from reference TRBV5-1 and TRBJ2-1): KAGVTQTPRYLIKTRGQQVTLSCSPISGHRSVSWYQQTPGQGLQFLFEYFSETQRNKGNFPGRFSGRQFSNSRSEMNVSTLELGDSALYLCASSLGLAGPVSYNEQFFGPGTRLTVL.